The 21 T cell receptor beta chains below all came from one sample that was sequenced in a study of blood T cell repertoires in COVID-19. Measured with immunoSEQ multiplex PCR; TCRdb has only the in-frame clones, and not every one. The table records 55,000 to 70,000 clones, roughly 80% of them present only once. Source material: peripheral blood. These receptors all stem from a woman aged 55 to 70 with acute or convalescent COVID-19.

The rearrangement links TRBV6-5 to TRBJ1-1, with D possibly TRBD1 on 5 matching bases. Looked up from germline, CDR1 is MNHEY and CDR2 is SVGAGI. Trimming removed 0 bases at V and 11 bases at J, with 16 bases between. CDR3 length: 14 residues. The CDR3 DNA follows: TGTGCCAGCAGTTACTCTAAGGGGCCGGTAAAGGCTTTCTTT. Its protein product is CASSYSKGPVKAFF.

The chain is built from TRBV13 and TRBJ2-7; 10 bases line up with TRBD2. Per germline, CDR1 PRHDT and CDR2 FYEKMQ (reference sequence). V shed 1 base, J shed 1 base, and the junction held 4 bases outside the gene matches. The CDR3 totals 16 residues. The CDR3 region has the DNA TGTGCCAGCAGCTTAGTGGTAGCGGGGGGATCCTACGAGCAGTACTTC. It codes for CASSLVVAGGSYEQYF.

The chain uses TRBV9 and TRBJ1-2; D may be TRBD1 (5 bases). Germline CDR1 reads SGDLS; CDR2 reads YYNGEE. Trimming removed 3 bases from V and 7 bases from J, with 10 bases in between. The CDR3 has 12 amino acids. CDR3 nucleotide sequence: TGTGCCAGCAGCGCCCCGGGGGGTGGCTACACCTTC. Translation gives CASSAPGGGYTF.

The chain couples TRBV7-8 to TRBJ2-7, with 7 bases aligning to TRBD1. The CDR3 totals 14 residues. Germline CDR1 SGHVS, CDR2 FQNEAQ. The J segment lost 2 bases and the V segment lost 5 bases, leaving 6 bases of the junction unmatched. Written as DNA, the CDR3 is TGTGCCAGCAGCAAGACAGGGAGACCCTACGAGCAGTACTTC. Encoded protein: CASSKTGRPYEQYF.

This clone was seen only a few times. The rearrangement links TRBV3-1 (or the pseudogene TRBV3-2) to TRBJ2-1; no clear D gene. The germline CDR1 and CDR2 sequences are LGHDT and YNNKEL (reference sequence). CDR3 length: 13 amino acids. Trimming removed 4 bases at V and 7 bases at J, with 11 bases between. For the CDR3, the DNA is TGTGCCAGCAGCCTTCCCTCGTCGAATGAGCAGTTCTTC. Amino acid sequence: CASSLPSSNEQFF.

The chain couples TRBV3-1 (or the pseudogene TRBV3-2) to TRBJ1-2, with D maybe TRBD1 (5 bases). CDR3 length equals 14 residues. Germline V gene sequence: CDR1 LGHDT, CDR2 YNNKEL (reference sequence). The ends were cut back, 2 bases at V and 1 base at J, with 8 bases in the middle. The CDR3 coding sequence is TGTGCCAGCAGCCAACTTGACAGTAACTATGGCTACACCTTC. Protein: CASSQLDSNYGYTF.

The chain combines TRBV15 with TRBJ1-2; D possibly corresponds to TRBD1 (5 bases). This CDR3 contains 15 residues. The germline V and J ends were trimmed by 3 bases and 6 bases, with 17 bases remaining between them. Germline CDR1 LNHNV, CDR2 YYDKDF (reference sequence). The DNA of the CDR3 is TGTGCCACCAGCAGGCCGGACACTCTGGCCGATGGCTACACCTTC. Amino acid sequence: CATSRPDTLADGYTF.

V and J are TRBV5-1 and TRBJ2-7; 7 bases align to TRBD1. Trimming at V came to 3 bases and at J to 5 bases, leaving 8 bases not matched to a gene. Per the germline V gene, CDR1 is SGHRS and CDR2 is YFSETQ. There are 14 residues in the CDR3. CDR3 DNA sequence: TGCGCCAGCAGCTCGACAGGGCGCCGGGACGAGCAGTACTTC. Encoded protein: CASSSTGRRDEQYF.

The chain is built from TRBV30 and TRBJ2-5, with 9 positions matching TRBD2. Germline CDR1 is GTSNPN and CDR2 is SVGIG (reference sequence). The ends lost 0 bases at V and 1 base at J; junction bases unmatched: 3. This CDR3 is 15 amino acids long. The CDR3 here is CAWSVIAGVQETQYF. CDR3 DNA sequence: TGTGCCTGGAGTGTAATAGCGGGGGTCCAAGAGACCCAGTACTTC.

The gene calls are TRBV4-3 and TRBJ1-5; 7 bases match TRBD1. The J segment lost 6 bases and the V segment lost 0 bases, leaving 8 bases of the junction unmatched. The germline CDR1 and CDR2 sequences are LGHNA and YSLEER. CDR3 length: 16 residues. The CDR3, as DNA: TGCGCCAGCAGCCAAGAAAGGGGGCAGGGGGGTCAGCCCCAGCATTTT. Encoded protein: CASSQERGQGGQPQHF.

The chain couples TRBV27 to TRBJ2-7; TRBD1 aligns across 9 bases. The CDR3 is made up of 14 amino acids. V lost 6 bases to trimming and J lost 4 bases; unmatched junction nucleotides: 7. Germline CDR1 reads MNHEY; CDR2 reads SMNVEV (reference sequence). For the CDR3, the DNA is TGTGCCAGCAGCCAGGACAGGGGAGGGTACGAGCAGTACTTC. Translation gives CASSQDRGGYEQYF.

The chain couples TRBV10-3 to TRBJ2-1, with D maybe TRBD1 (5 bases). The CDR3 consists of 13 residues. Germline V gene data show CDR1 as ENHRY and CDR2 as SYGVKD. V lost 5 bases and J 9 bases, leaving 14 bases between the germline ends. CDR3 bases: TGTGCCATCAGTCGGACAATCGGTAGTGAGCAGTTCTTC. Translation: CAISRTIGSEQFF.

The chain links TRBV6-5 to TRBJ2-3; a possible D gene is TRBD2 (7 bases). The length of the CDR3 is 16 residues. Trimming took 4 bases from V and 0 from J, leaving 14 bases between them. Per germline, CDR1 MNHEY and CDR2 SVGAGI. The CDR3 coding sequence is TGTGCCAGCAGTTTGTTTGCGGGGGCTAGCACAGATACGCAGTATTTT. Translating it yields CASSLFAGASTDTQYF.

The V gene is TRBV5-1, the J gene TRBJ1-2; 7 positions agree with TRBD1. The ends lost 2 bases at V and 5 bases at J; junction bases unmatched: 6. The germline CDR1 and CDR2 sequences are SGHRS and YFSETQ. The CDR3 is made up of 14 amino acids. Here the CDR3 DNA reads TGCGCCAGCAGCTTACTACAGGGGACTTATGGCTACACCTTC. Translating gives CASSLLQGTYGYTF. Full variable domain (remainder filled in from reference TRBV5-1 and TRBJ1-2): KAGVTQTPRYLIKTRGQQVTLSCSPISGHRSVSWYQQTPGQGLQFLFEYFSETQRNKGNFPGRFSGRQFSNSRSEMNVSTLELGDSALYLCASSLLQGTYGYTFGSGTRLTVV.

The J gene is TRBJ1-4, the V gene TRBV2; D perhaps matches TRBD1 (5 bases). V was shortened by 8 bases and J by 8 bases, with 12 bases between the two germline ends. The germline V gene has CDR1 SNHLY and CDR2 FYNNEI. This CDR3 comprises 12 residues. CDR3 nucleotide sequence: TGTGCCAGCGGGAAGGGGTACGAAAAACTGTTTTTT. Translation: CASGKGYEKLFF. The whole variable domain, filled in from reference TRBV2 and TRBJ1-4, reads EPEVTQTPSHQVTQMGQEVILRCVPISNHLYFYWYRQILGQKVEFLVSFYNNEISEKSEIFDDQFSVERPDGSNFTLKIRSTKLEDSAMYFCASGKGYEKLFFGSGTQLSVL.

As for this clone: One junction end does not reproduce the germline sequence, and a read error may be involved. The chain couples TRBV3-1 (or the pseudogene TRBV3-2) to TRBJ1-2, with a weak D call TRBD1 (5 bases). The germline V gene has CDR1 LGHDT and CDR2 YNNKEL (reference sequence). This CDR3 is built from 14 residues. This CDR3 reads CASSQVPRAYGYTF. CDR3 DNA sequence: TGTGCCAGCAGTCAAGTCCCCAGGGCCTATGGCTACACCTTC.

The gene calls are TRBV18 and TRBJ1-1, with TRBD1 identical over 9 bases. The germline V gene has CDR1 KGHSH and CDR2 LQKENI. V lost 4 bases to trimming and J lost 3 bases; unmatched junction nucleotides: 9. This CDR3 contains 16 residues. CDR3 sequence (DNA): TGTGCCAGCTCACAGGGGACAGGGAGGAGGGACACTGAAGCTTTCTTT. Amino acids: CASSQGTGRRDTEAFF.

The chain recombines TRBV21-1 with TRBJ1-6. TRBV21-1 is designated a pseudogene. The CDR3 is 16 residues long. CDR3 bases: TGTGCCAGCAGCAGCGCCTTTAAGCGGGGAAATTCACCCCTCCACTTT. This sequence encodes CASSSAFKRGNSPLHF.

The chain carries TRBV19 and TRBJ1-1; 9 nucleotides match TRBD1. With V trimmed by 5 bases and J by 1 base, 11 bases remained unmatched. CDR1 is LNHDA, CDR2 SQIVND, per germline (reference sequence). The length of the CDR3 is 17 residues. The CDR3 sequence: CASSSQTGQGTNTEAFF. The CDR3 nucleotides are TGTGCCAGTAGTTCCCAAACCGGACAGGGGACGAACACTGAAGCTTTCTTT. Drawing the rest from reference TRBV19 and TRBJ1-1, the complete variable domain is DGGITQSPKYLFRKEGQNVTLSCEQNLNHDAMYWYRQDPGQGLRLIYYSQIVNDFQKGDIAEGYSVSREKKESFPLTVTSAQKNPTAFYLCASSSQTGQGTNTEAFFGQGTRLTVV.

V gene TRBV12-5 combines with J gene TRBJ2-3, with 13 positions matching TRBD2. Trimming cost V 6 bases and J 2 bases; bases outside gene matches: 5. Per the germline V gene, CDR1 is LGHNT and CDR2 is FRNRAP. There are 16 residues in the CDR3. CDR3 amino acids: CASGEGTSGVTDTQYF. Here the CDR3 DNA reads TGTGCTAGTGGGGAGGGGACTAGCGGGGTCACAGATACGCAGTATTTT. Complete variable domain (other parts from reference TRBV12-5 and TRBJ2-3): DARVTQTPRHKVTEMGQEVTMRCQPILGHNTVFWYRQTMMQGLELLAYFRNRAPLDDSGMPKDRFSAEMPDATLATLKIQPSEPRDSAVYFCASGEGTSGVTDTQYFGPGTRLTVL.

The chain joins TRBV24-1 to TRBJ2-5; TRBD2 matches 7 bases. Germline assignment: CDR1 KGHDR and CDR2 SFDVKD. This CDR3 spans 16 amino acids. V lost 1 base, J lost 5 bases, and 9 bases stayed unmatched. The CDR3 sequence is CATSDFGAGSGETQYF. The CDR3 coding sequence is TGTGCCACCAGTGATTTTGGAGCGGGGTCAGGGGAGACCCAGTACTTC.